This T cell receptor beta chain was sequenced for a study of PD-L1 blockade in urothelial cancer (dated by TCRdb to the late 2010s). Regarding the complete study: Therapy was started around 2014 for all patients, and atezolizumab 1,200 mg was administered intravenously every 3 weeks. About 90% of the roughly 29 patients were males with bladder-origin urothelial cancer, and 18 of 29 reported a prior smoking history. An ECOG performance status of 0 or 1 was recorded for the patients, and 0 to 3 prior chemotherapy regimens had been received by the patients. Blood samples were analyzed at 3 weeks after treatment start (second dose) and at 6 weeks after treatment start. A median of about 140,000 T cells and 80,000 to 95,000 unique TCRs was obtained from blood samples, and a median clonality of roughly 0.08 was observed. Somatic, immune and clinical correlates of response to PD-L1 blockade with atezolizumab in urothelial cancer were the focus of an exploratory multi-omic analysis. Pretreatment tumor samples, along with matched peripheral blood collected serially before and after atezolizumab treatment, underwent TCR sequencing. Progression-free survival longer than 6 months counted as durable clinical benefit, and TCR features were additionally tested against both progression-free and overall survival. In the same patients, pretreatment tumors underwent whole exome sequencing and RNA sequencing in addition to TCR sequencing. Roughly nine patients achieved durable clinical benefit and some 21 did not. Twenty-nine patients had pretreatment blood TCR-seq, about 25 had at least one posttreatment blood collection, and about 25 had tumor TCR-seq. Broad study findings and their caveats: Because the sample size was small (n of about 29) and many exploratory analyses were performed, the results are intended to be hypothesis-generating. Greater expansion of tumor-associated TCR clones in peripheral blood 3 weeks after the start of treatment was observed in patients with durable benefit (n ≈ 22, p = 0.022). Improved progression-free and overall survival was associated with having pretreatment peripheral blood TCR clonality below the median.

To estimate absolute template abundance from read counts, synthetic TCR analog templates were spiked into each PCR. Using the immunoSEQ assay, TCRbeta CDR3 regions were amplified from genomic DNA with bias-controlled V and J gene primers. Rearranged TCRbeta segments were sequenced at approximately 20X coverage. In the authors' own workflow: Sequencing errors were corrected by clustering, and CDR3s were annotated against IMGT so that V, D and J genes could be assigned. Downstream analyses used only productive TCRbeta rearrangements, leaving out any out-of-frame or stop-codon sequences. To compute clonality, Shannon entropy was normalized by the log of the number of unique productive sequences and then subtracted from one. Clones differing between time points or between blood and tumor were identified using Fisher's exact test with Benjamini-Hochberg correction, with an adjusted p below 0.01 applied as the threshold. Here the immuneACCESS table is served through TCRdb, limited to in-frame sequences with V and J called. Missing clones are a known gap in these copies; in checked studies unresolved V genes cover under half, and the rest lacks a known reason. V and J calls and clone size are those listed in that table; D and trimming were worked out from the DNA. This sample gives 75,000 to 100,000 clones in total; roughly 80% of them show up just once. The top ten constitute over 7.5% of the sample.

Points on this clone: It has no known antigen specificity. Base qualities are not at hand, and no much larger clone is one base apart.

Explained via the paper, the time point label denotes: peripheral blood 6 weeks after treatment start. The cohort included some 30 patients with locally advanced or metastatic urothelial carcinoma who were treated at Memorial Sloan Kettering on a trial protocol. Peripheral blood mononuclear cells were collected pretreatment and during treatment, with between 1 and 8 total time points per patient. The Qiagen DNeasy Blood extraction kit was used to purify genomic DNA from total PBMCs and tumor samples. PBMCs were collected pretreatment and during treatment and were isolated and stored as previously described. CDR1 and CDR2 were assigned from the germline V gene as MNHEY and SVGAGI. After removal of 4 bases from V and 6 bases from J, the junction retains 7 bases not matched to a gene. The CDR3 goes from the cysteine to the phenylalanine over 15 residues. The entry retains the CDR3 DNA only, 45 bases that are in frame from base 1.

This TCR was sampled from a man between 70 and 80 years old with urothelial cancer. Here the chain combines TRBV6-5 and TRBJ2-1; TRBD2 lines up with 9 middle nucleotides. Sequencing used PBMCs, obtained around atezolizumab (anti-PD-L1) treatment. CDR3 loop: CASSSRDSGGNEQFF. The nucleotide sequence reads TGTGCCAGCAGTTCCCGGGATAGCGGGGGCAATGAGCAGTTCTTC.